The 2 T cell receptor beta chains in this list originate from one sample, sequenced in a study of a mutant IDH1 vaccine in newly diagnosed glioma. Method: immunoSEQ multiplex PCR; TCRdb's copy keeps in-frame clones and lacks some. The table lists under 60,000 clones, around 78% of them singletons. Their recognized antigens are unknown. Time point described: week 35, safety follow-up. Each vaccine dose was 300 ug of mutant IDH1 20-mer peptide, with topical imiquimod. This specimen consisted of PBMCs, obtained from a glioma patient whose treatment included an IDH1 peptide vaccine. The source of these receptors is a man aged 35 to 55 with glioma.

The V and J genes are TRBV7-2 and TRBJ1-2; D is unclear. Germline CDR1 SGHTA, CDR2 FQGNSA. V lost 4 bases, J lost 0 bases, and 12 bases lay in between. This CDR3 is 15 amino acids long. CDR3 loop: CASSSRPRANYGYTF. The CDR3 nucleotides are TGTGCCAGCAGCTCAAGACCGAGAGCTAACTATGGCTACACCTTC.

This chain joins TRBV11-2 and TRBJ1-2, with 9 bases that match TRBD1. CDR3 length: 14 residues. V shed 5 bases, J shed 7 bases, and the junction held 8 bases outside the gene matches. Germline CDR1 reads SGHAT; CDR2 reads FQNNGV. The CDR3 region is CASSPPGQGSGYTF. CDR3 bases: TGTGCCAGCAGCCCCCCCGGACAGGGGTCTGGCTACACCTTC.